This T cell receptor beta chain was sequenced in a study of cytomegalovirus exposure and HLA in healthy donors. Researchers ran the PCR with 60 Vbeta and 13 Jbeta primers. Assay: immunoSEQ multiplex PCR; the TCRdb copy retains only in-frame clones and omits some. Among some 42,000 clones listed, 50% to 55% were seen once. CDR1 is MNHNS and CDR2 is SASEGT in the germline V gene. V lost 5 bases, J lost 2 bases, and 5 bases stayed unmatched. The CDR3 totals 14 residues. This receptor was obtained from a human donor in good health. The chain carries TRBV6-1 and TRBJ1-1; the match to TRBD1 covers 7 bases. What was sequenced was PBMCs. The CDR3 nucleotides are TGTGCCAGCAGTTCGACAGGGCGAAACACTGAAGCTTTCTTT. Protein: CASSSTGRNTEAFF.